Listed here are 29 T cell receptor beta chains from one sample, sequenced in a study of shared clonotypes between healthy human individuals. The method was immunoSEQ multiplex PCR; TCRdb's version includes in-frame clones alone and lacks a portion of them. The table has about 470,000 clones, roughly 77% seen once. The sample comprised PBMCs. Every receptor here comes from a woman aged 40 to 49 in good health. Some clones in this sample may be carry-over from other donors' samples.

This clone has more than one count but fewer than ten. As DNA, the CDR3 is TGTGCCAGCTCACCACGGGCTTCGTCATGGGATGAGCAGTTCTTC. Translating it yields CASSPRASSWDEQFF. This chain joins TRBV18 and TRBJ2-1, with unresolved D. V dropped 1 base and J dropped 8 bases, with 15 bases sitting between them. The CDR3 covers 15 residues. The germline gives CDR1 KGHSH, CDR2 LQKENI.

Points on this clone: It differs at one base from a far larger clone, so likely a read error. The chain recombines TRBV9 with TRBJ2-1, with 11 bases lining up with TRBD2. CDR3 length: 15 amino acids. CDR1 is SGDLS, CDR2 YYNGEE, per germline. CDR3 nucleotides: TGTGCCAGCAGCCCTCGGACTAGCGGGTCTTATGAGCAGCTCTTC. Amino acids: CASSPRTSGSYEQLF.

This clone has at least ten counts. The V gene is TRBV28, the J gene TRBJ2-7; TRBD2 might be the D (5 bases). Deletions cut 4 bases from V and 4 bases from J, with 17 bases between. This CDR3 region has 15 residues. Germline V CDR1 and CDR2: MDHEN, SYDVKM. The CDR3 spells CASSSPSVSEYEQYF. The CDR3 DNA sequence: TGTGCCAGCAGTTCCCCTTCGGTTAGCGAGTACGAGCAGTACTTC.

The J gene is TRBJ1-5, the V gene TRBV28; TRBD1 is a possible D gene (6 bases). Germline CDR1 is MDHEN and CDR2 is SYDVKM. The CDR3 spans 12 residues. The V end was cut by 1 base, the J end by 8 bases, with 6 bases between. CDR3 nucleotide sequence: TGTGCCAGCAGTTTATCAGGGGAGCCCCAGCATTTT. Encoded protein: CASSLSGEPQHF.

J is TRBJ2-1 and V is TRBV28; maybe TRBD1 (5 bases). Germline CDR1 is MDHEN and CDR2 is SYDVKM. V was trimmed by 7 bases and J by 2 bases, leaving 9 bases between them. This CDR3 is 13 amino acids long. The CDR3 is CASKGSTYNEQFF. DNA of the CDR3: TGTGCCAGCAAGGGGTCAACCTACAATGAGCAGTTCTTC.

The chain couples TRBV25-1 to TRBJ1-2; a weak D match, TRBD1 (6 bases). The germline CDR1 and CDR2 sequences are MGHDK and SYGVNS. V was clipped by 4 bases and J by 8 bases, with 11 bases between them. CDR3 length: 12 amino acids. The CDR3 protein is CASSGGTSGYTF. The CDR3 DNA reads as TGTGCCAGCAGTGGAGGGACATCCGGCTACACCTTC.

V usage is TRBV19 and J usage is TRBJ1-1; 8 nucleotides line up with TRBD1. Looked up from germline, CDR1 is LNHDA and CDR2 is SQIVND (reference sequence). CDR3 length: 18 amino acids. The J segment lost 1 base and the V segment lost 5 bases, leaving 15 bases of the junction unmatched. In DNA form, the CDR3 reads TGTGCCAGTAGTCCGAGGACAGGGATGGGCAGAACGAACACTGAAGCTTTCTTT. Protein sequence: CASSPRTGMGRTNTEAFF.

This clone has only a few counts. The CDR3 here is CASTAADTF. In DNA form, the CDR3 reads TGTGCCAGCACAGCAGCGGACACCTTC. V usage is TRBV27 and J usage is TRBJ1-2; D gene ambiguous. Germline V gives CDR1 MNHEY, CDR2 SMNVEV (reference sequence). The V end lost 7 bases, the J end lost 12 bases, and 9 bases lay between the germline ends. This CDR3 region has 9 residues.

This clone was seen a single time. The gene calls are TRBV7-9 and TRBJ2-3; D not resolved. Germline V gene sequence: CDR1 SEHNR, CDR2 FQNEAQ (reference sequence). Trimming left V 3 bases short and J 9 bases short, with 4 bases between. The CDR3 runs to 10 residues. CDR3 loop: CASSFQTQYF. The CDR3 DNA sequence: TGTGCCAGCAGCTTCCAGACGCAGTATTTT.

This clone has a single count. The genes are TRBV4-2 and TRBJ2-2; D is undetermined. V was clipped by 0 bases and J by 6 bases, with 2 bases between them. Germline lookup yields CDR1 LGHNA and CDR2 YNFKEQ. The CDR3 runs to 12 residues. In DNA, the CDR3 is TGTGCCAGCAGCCAAGATGCCGGGGAGCTGTTTTTT. It codes for CASSQDAGELFF.

This chain links TRBV21-1 with TRBJ2-3. TRBV21-1 is given as a pseudogene. This CDR3 has 14 residues. Written as DNA, the CDR3 is TGTGCCAGCAGGCCGGAAGGCCGGACAGATACGCAGTATTTT. Translation gives CASRPEGRTDTQYF.

This chain connects TRBV6-1 to TRBJ1-1; no clear D. The germline V and J ends were trimmed by 7 bases and 1 base, with 10 bases remaining between them. This CDR3 has 13 residues. Germline lookup yields CDR1 MNHNS and CDR2 SASEGT. The DNA of the CDR3 is TGTGCCAGCACCACTACGGAGAACACTGAAGCTTTCTTT. It codes for CASTTTENTEAFF.

The J gene is TRBJ2-7, the V gene TRBV28; TRBD1 might be the D (5 bases). V was pared by 2 bases and J by 1 base, with 6 bases between. Germline V gives CDR1 MDHEN, CDR2 SYDVKM. This CDR3 spans 13 amino acids. CDR3 coding DNA: TGTGCCAGCAGTTTACAGGGTTCCTACGAGCAGTACTTC. Translating gives CASSLQGSYEQYF.

In regard to this clone: With a much larger clone just one base away, this may be a read error. The V and J genes are TRBV19 and TRBJ2-1; D call uncertain. V shed 7 bases and J shed 1 base, with 14 bases lying between them. CDR1 and CDR2 (germline): LNHDA, SQIVND (reference sequence). The CDR3 covers 15 residues. In nucleotides, the CDR3 is TGTGCCAGTAAGCAGCAGGTGGCTTCCTACAATGAGCAGTTCTTC. Translation gives CASKQQVASYNEQFF. The variable domain in full, completed from reference TRBV19 and TRBJ2-1, reads DGGITQSPKYLFRKEGQNVTLSCEQNLNHDAMYWYRQDPGQGLRLIYYSQIVNDFQKGDIAEGYSVSREKKESFPLTVTSAQKNPTAFYLCASKQQVASYNEQFFGPGTRLTVL.

The V gene is TRBV7-9, the J gene TRBJ1-1, with TRBD1 matching 8 bases. V gave up 4 bases and J gave up 1 base; unmatched junction bases: 8. This CDR3 has 16 residues. The germline V gene encodes CDR1 SEHNR and CDR2 FQNEAQ (reference sequence). The chain's CDR3 is CASSSNPGTGNTEAFF. In nucleotides, the CDR3 is TGTGCCAGCAGCTCCAACCCCGGGACAGGGAACACTGAAGCTTTCTTT.

In regard to this clone: Other nucleotide sequences in the sample specify the same CDR3. The gene calls are TRBV28 and TRBJ1-6, with D possibly TRBD1 on 5 matching bases. V was pared by 10 bases and J by 6 bases, with 13 bases between. The CDR3 is 13 residues long. In germline, CDR1 is MDHEN, CDR2 SYDVKM. For the CDR3, the DNA is TGTGCCATCACGGGGCAGGTTAATTCACCCCTCCACTTT. Its translation: CAITGQVNSPLHF.

This rearrangement joins TRBV5-1 to TRBJ1-6; D perhaps matches TRBD1 (5 bases). Trimming left V 4 bases short and J 8 bases short, with 16 bases between. The CDR3 sequence is 15 residues long. The V gene's germline CDR1 is SGHRS and CDR2 YFSETQ. CDR3 DNA sequence: TGCGCCAGCAGCCCCATGGGGACCCGGGATTCACCCCTCCACTTT. Amino acid sequence: CASSPMGTRDSPLHF.

The chain links TRBV7-9 to TRBJ2-6; D not resolved. The CDR3 runs 18 residues. Trimming took off 11 bases at V and 0 bases at J, with 23 bases between the two ends. The V gene's germline CDR1 is SEHNR and CDR2 FQNEAQ (reference sequence). The CDR3 coding sequence is TGTGCCGTCTCGAATCGGAACGCCCCCCGCTCTGGGGCCAACGTCCTGACTTTC. It translates to CAVSNRNAPRSGANVLTF.

On this clone: A read error is possible here, since a much larger clone lies one base away. The chain carries TRBV7-9 and TRBJ2-5; D possibly uses TRBD1 or TRBD2 (5 bases each). The CDR3 spans 13 residues. V was trimmed by 3 bases and J by 5 bases, leaving 10 bases between them. CDR1 is SEHNR and CDR2 is FQNEAQ in the germline V gene (reference sequence). The CDR3 DNA follows: TGTGCCAGCAGCTTGGGACCCCGGGAGACCCAGTACTTC. Amino acid sequence: CASSLGPRETQYF. The complete variable domain, with remaining parts taken from reference TRBV7-9 and TRBJ2-5, reads DTGVSQNPRHKITKRGQNVTFRCDPISEHNRLYWYRQTLGQGPEFLTYFQNEAQLEKSRLLSDRFSAERPKGSFSTLEIQRTEQGDSAMYLCASSLGPRETQYFGPGTRLLVL.

This clone has only a few counts. This chain uses TRBV27 with TRBJ2-6; D is undetermined. Germline CDR1 reads MNHEY; CDR2 reads SMNVEV (reference sequence). V was shortened by 6 bases and J by 0 bases, with 9 bases between the two germline ends. This CDR3 has 15 residues. CDR3 loop: CASSWADSGANVLTF. CDR3 nucleotide sequence: TGTGCCAGCAGCTGGGCCGACTCTGGGGCCAACGTCCTGACTTTC.

As regards this clone: The identical CDR3 is also encoded by other nucleotide sequences in the sample. J is TRBJ1-5 and V is TRBV18, with a weak D call TRBD1 (5 bases). CDR1 and CDR2 from the germline V gene are KGHSH and LQKENI. This CDR3 comprises 15 residues. Trimming removed 6 bases from V and 1 base from J, with 13 bases in between. The CDR3 region is CASSLNQGSNQPQHF. The CDR3 bases are TGTGCCAGCTCGCTTAACCAGGGAAGCAATCAGCCCCAGCATTTT.

V gene TRBV11-3 combines with J gene TRBJ2-5, with 9 nucleotides matching TRBD1. CDR1 SGHNT and CDR2 YENEEA come from the germline V gene. This CDR3 contains 17 residues. The V segment lost 5 bases and the J segment 1 base; nucleotides outside the gene matches: 11. The chain's CDR3 is CASSPGTGYGVQETQYF. The CDR3 region has the DNA TGTGCCAGCAGCCCAGGGACAGGGTACGGTGTCCAAGAGACCCAGTACTTC.

The gene calls are TRBV27 and TRBJ2-7; 10 nucleotides align to TRBD1. This CDR3 spans 15 amino acids. Trimming cost V 5 bases and J 5 bases; bases outside gene matches: 9. Germline V gene data show CDR1 as MNHEY and CDR2 as SMNVEV (reference sequence). The CDR3 DNA reads TGTGCCAGCAGTCTCGGGACAGGGGCGCAGAACGAGCAGTACTTC. Its protein is CASSLGTGAQNEQYF.

The V gene is TRBV2, the J gene TRBJ2-7; TRBD1 matches 10 bases. This CDR3 has 18 amino acids. The J segment lost 2 bases and the V segment lost 4 bases, leaving 14 bases of the junction unmatched. Germline lookup yields CDR1 SNHLY and CDR2 FYNNEI. CDR3 in amino acids: CASSVGTGEPRSPYEQYF. CDR3 DNA sequence: TGTGCCAGCAGTGTGGGGACAGGGGAACCCCGCTCTCCCTACGAGCAGTACTTC. The full variable domain, completed using reference TRBV2 and TRBJ2-7, is EPEVTQTPSHQVTQMGQEVILRCVPISNHLYFYWYRQILGQKVEFLVSFYNNEISEKSEIFDDQFSVERPDGSNFTLKIRSTKLEDSAMYFCASSVGTGEPRSPYEQYFGPGTRLTVT.

Comments on this clone: Other DNA sequences in the same sample also yield this CDR3. The V and J genes are TRBV18 and TRBJ2-3, with D unresolved. Germline V lookup: CDR1 KGHSH, CDR2 LQKENI. The CDR3 length is 15 residues. The V gene lost 8 bases and the J gene lost 0 bases, with 15 bases spanning the gap. The chain's CDR3 is CASSPLATSTDTQYF. In nucleotides, the CDR3 is TGTGCCAGCAGCCCTCTGGCAACTAGCACAGATACGCAGTATTTT.

This chain joins TRBV4-2 and TRBJ1-4, with 10 bases aligning to TRBD1. The CDR3 spans 14 residues. Trimming cost V 3 bases and J 7 bases; bases outside gene matches: 2. The V gene's germline CDR1 is LGHNA and CDR2 YNFKEQ. DNA of the CDR3: TGTGCCAGCAGCCACGGACAGGGGGGTGAAAAACTGTTTTTT. Its translation: CASSHGQGGEKLFF.

This clone was observed many times. Other DNA sequences from this sample encode an identical CDR3 as well. This chain links TRBV30 with TRBJ2-7; TRBD2 matches at 9 bases. This CDR3 spans 14 amino acids. Germline-derived CDR1 and CDR2 are GTSNPN and SVGIG (reference sequence). After removal of 0 bases from V and 3 bases from J, the junction contained 3 bases not matched to a gene. The CDR3 spells CAWSVAGGGYEQYF. The DNA for the CDR3 is TGTGCCTGGAGTGTAGCGGGGGGTGGCTACGAGCAGTACTTC.

This chain links TRBV7-6 with TRBJ2-1; perhaps D is TRBD1 or TRBD2 (5 bases each). V shed 1 base and J shed 7 bases, with 14 bases lying between them. CDR1 SGHVS and CDR2 FNYEAQ come from the germline V gene. The CDR3 loop spans 15 amino acids. The CDR3 sequence is CASSLGNGAGNEQFF. CDR3 DNA: TGTGCCAGCAGCTTAGGAAACGGGGCTGGGAATGAGCAGTTCTTC.

This chain joins TRBV6-5 and TRBJ2-7; TRBD2 matches at 8 bases. CDR1 is MNHEY and CDR2 is SVGAGI in the germline V gene. This CDR3 spans 15 amino acids. V shed 5 bases, J shed 5 bases, and the junction held 11 bases outside the gene matches. The chain's CDR3 is CASSSPRTSPNEQYF. CDR3 coding DNA: TGTGCCAGCAGTAGCCCCCGGACTAGCCCAAACGAGCAGTACTTC.